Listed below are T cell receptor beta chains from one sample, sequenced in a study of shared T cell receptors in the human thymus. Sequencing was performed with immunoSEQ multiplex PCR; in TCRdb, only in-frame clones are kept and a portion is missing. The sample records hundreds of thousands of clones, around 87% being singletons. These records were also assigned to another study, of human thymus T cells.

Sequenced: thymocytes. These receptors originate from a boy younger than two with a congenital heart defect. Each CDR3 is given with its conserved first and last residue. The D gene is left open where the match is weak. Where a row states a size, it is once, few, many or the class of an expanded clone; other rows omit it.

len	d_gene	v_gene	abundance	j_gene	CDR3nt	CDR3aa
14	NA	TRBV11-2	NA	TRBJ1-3	TGTGCCAGCAGCTCATACTTTCCCGGAAACACCATATATTTT	CASSSYFPGNTIYF
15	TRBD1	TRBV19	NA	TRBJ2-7	TGTGCCAGTAGCCCGGGACAGGGGGGTCCCTACGAGCAGTACTTC	CASSPGQGGPYEQYF
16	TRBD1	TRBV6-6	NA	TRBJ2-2	TGTGCCAGCAACCTCGGGACAGGCCCTATTAGCGGGGAGCTGTTTTTT	CASNLGTGPISGELFF
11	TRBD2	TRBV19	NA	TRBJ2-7	TGTGCCAGTAGGGGGACTAGCGGCCTAATCTTC	CASRGTSGLIF
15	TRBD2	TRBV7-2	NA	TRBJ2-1	TGTGCCAGCAGCTCGTTCGGGACTACCGAATCGGAGCAGTTCTTC	CASSSFGTTESEQFF
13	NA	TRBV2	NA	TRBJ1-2	TGTGCCAGCCTCCAGACGGGGTACTATGGCTACACCTTC	CASLQTGYYGYTF
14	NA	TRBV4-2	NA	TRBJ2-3	TGTGCCAGCAGCCAAGGGGGGCAGTTGGATACGCAGTATTTT	CASSQGGQLDTQYF
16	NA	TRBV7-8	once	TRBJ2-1	TGTGCCAGCAGCCCTGAGAGTACTGACACCTACAATGAGCAGTTCTTC	CASSPESTDTYNEQFF
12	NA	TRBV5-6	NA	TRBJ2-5	TGTGCCAGCAGCTTGGCCAGGGAGACCCAGTACTTC	CASSLARETQYF
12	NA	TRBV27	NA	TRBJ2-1	TGTGCCAGCAGTCATGGACTGAATGAGCAGTTCTTC	CASSHGLNEQFF
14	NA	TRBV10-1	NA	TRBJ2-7	TGCGCCACTTCGTCGGGGTGGCCTACTGGCGAGCAGTACTTC	CATSSGWPTGEQYF
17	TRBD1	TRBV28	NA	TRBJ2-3	TGTGCCAGCAGTCCCCCACGAAGACAGGGTCAACCCGATACGCAGTATTTT	CASSPPRRQGQPDTQYF
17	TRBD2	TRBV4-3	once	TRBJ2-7	TGCGCCAGCAGCCAAGATAGGGCGGGAGGCTTAGCCTACGAGCAGTACTTC	CASSQDRAGGLAYEQYF
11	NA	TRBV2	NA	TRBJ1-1	TGTGCCAGCAATATGGACAGATCCCCCTTCTTT	CASNMDRSPFF
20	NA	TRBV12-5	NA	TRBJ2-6	TGTGCTAGTGGTTTGGACCCGGGTGTCCTCAACACTACTGGGGCCAACGTCCTGACTTTC	CASGLDPGVLNTTGANVLTF
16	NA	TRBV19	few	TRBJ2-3	TGTGCCAGTAGTATGGCAGGGTACAGGGCCACAGATACGCAGTATTTT	CASSMAGYRATDTQYF
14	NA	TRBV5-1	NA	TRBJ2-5	TGCGCCAGCAGCGCGGGCGGGGCTCAAGAGACCCAGTACTTC	CASSAGGAQETQYF
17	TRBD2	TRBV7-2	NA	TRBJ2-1	TGTGCCAGCAGCACCGCCCAAACTAGCGGATACTACAATGAGCAGTTCTTC	CASSTAQTSGYYNEQFF
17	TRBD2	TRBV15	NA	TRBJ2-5	TGTGCCACCAGCAGAGAACCGATGGTAGCGGGAGAGGAGACCCAGTACTTC	CATSREPMVAGEETQYF
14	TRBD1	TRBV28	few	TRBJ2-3	TGTGCCAGCAGTTTATATCCCTACAGGGGGCCGCAGTATTTT	CASSLYPYRGPQYF
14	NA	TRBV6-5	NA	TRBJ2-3	TGTGCCAGCAGTCACAGGGAAATTCCAGATACGCAGTATTTT	CASSHREIPDTQYF
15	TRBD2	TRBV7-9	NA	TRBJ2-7	TGTGCCAGCAGCTTAGGGACTAGCGGGAGGTACGAGCAGTACTTC	CASSLGTSGRYEQYF
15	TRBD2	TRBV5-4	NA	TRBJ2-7	TGTGCCAGCAGCTCGGGACTAGCGGGAGGCCACGAGCAGTACTTC	CASSSGLAGGHEQYF
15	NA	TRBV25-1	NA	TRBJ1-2	TGTGCCAGCAGAGCCGACGGGGGGGTATATTCGAGCTACACCTTC	CASRADGGVYSSYTF
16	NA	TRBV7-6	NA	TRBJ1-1	TGTGCCAGCAGCTTTATCCGAACAGCTAACAACACTGAAGCTTTCTTT	CASSFIRTANNTEAFF
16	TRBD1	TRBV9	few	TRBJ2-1	TGTGCCAGCAGCCCGCTGGACAGGGGTCTATCCAATGAGCAGTTCTTC	CASSPLDRGLSNEQFF
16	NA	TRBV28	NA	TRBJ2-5	TGTGCCAGCAGTTCTCTCCTCGGAGCGTACCAAGAGACCCAGTACTTC	CASSSLLGAYQETQYF